These 31 T cell receptor beta chains were all obtained from the same sample, sequenced in a study of cytomegalovirus exposure and HLA in healthy donors. 60 Vbeta and 13 Jbeta primers were used in PCR. Generated by immunoSEQ multiplex PCR, the TCRdb table keeps only in-frame clones and is missing some. The sample has about 300,000 clones; roughly 85% are singletons. Source material: PBMCs. The receptors derive from a man aged 40-50 years in good health and CMV-seropositive.

The rearrangement uses TRBV7-3 and TRBJ1-1; D ambiguous. The germline V gene encodes CDR1 SGHTA and CDR2 FQGTGA. V was trimmed by 2 bases and J by 6 bases, leaving 13 bases between them. There are 14 residues in the CDR3. The CDR3 protein is CASSLEGRRSEAFF. The CDR3 coding sequence is TGTGCCAGCAGCTTAGAAGGGCGGAGGTCTGAAGCTTTCTTT.

The CDR3 region is CAISHGSSPLHF. CDR3 DNA sequence: TGTGCCATCAGCCACGGGTCCTCACCCCTCCACTTT. This sequence joins TRBV10-3 and TRBJ1-6; D uncertain. This CDR3 spans 12 amino acids. CDR1 and CDR2 from the germline V gene are ENHRY and SYGVKD. V was pared by 6 bases and J by 10 bases, with 10 bases between.

J is TRBJ2-3 and V is TRBV28; TRBD1 matches 8 bases. V lost 4 bases to trimming and J lost 5 bases; unmatched junction nucleotides: 8. The germline V gene has CDR1 MDHEN and CDR2 SYDVKM. This CDR3 region has 15 residues. The CDR3 bases are TGTGCCAGCAGTTCCGGACAGGGCCCGGTAGATACGCAGTATTTT. Its protein is CASSSGQGPVDTQYF.

Remarks on this clone: Other DNA sequences in this sample translate to the same CDR3. The chain employs TRBV28 and TRBJ2-6; maybe TRBD1 (6 bases). The CDR3 is 15 residues long. From germline, CDR1 is MDHEN and CDR2 SYDVKM. V was clipped by 3 bases and J by 2 bases, with 8 bases between them. The CDR3 loop reads CASSFTGPGANVLTF. The CDR3 DNA follows: TGTGCCAGCAGTTTTACAGGGCCTGGGGCCAACGTCCTGACTTTC.

The chain has TRBV27 and TRBJ2-1; TRBD2 matches 9 bases. Germline V lookup: CDR1 MNHEY, CDR2 SMNVEV (reference sequence). The junction had 8 bases not matched to a gene; V was cut back by 7 bases and J by 4 bases. The CDR3 spans 15 residues. The CDR3 is CASKSREGKYNEQFF. In DNA form, the CDR3 reads TGTGCCAGCAAATCGCGGGAGGGGAAATACAATGAGCAGTTCTTC.

V usage is TRBV28 and J usage is TRBJ1-1; the D is unclear. CDR1 is MDHEN, CDR2 SYDVKM, per germline. V dropped 3 bases and J dropped 3 bases, with 8 bases sitting between them. This CDR3 is 13 amino acids long. DNA of the CDR3: TGTGCCAGCAGTTTGGGCAGATACACTGAAGCTTTCTTT. Protein: CASSLGRYTEAFF.

CDR3 coding DNA: TGTGCCAGCAGCCAAGTCGGCGGGAGCTACACAGATACGCAGTATTTT. This translates into CASSQVGGSYTDTQYF. V usage is TRBV4-2 and J usage is TRBJ2-3, with 7 bases lining up with TRBD2. Germline V lookup: CDR1 LGHNA, CDR2 YNFKEQ. The CDR3 consists of 16 residues. V lost 1 base and J lost 2; bases outside the gene matches: 6.

V is TRBV5-1 and J is TRBJ1-3, with D tentatively TRBD1 (6 bases). Germline CDR1 reads SGHRS; CDR2 reads YFSETQ. The CDR3 is 15 residues long. V was pared by 2 bases and J by 4 bases, with 13 bases between. The CDR3 DNA follows: TGCGCCAGCAGCTTCTACAGGGCGGCCGGAAACACCATATATTTT. It yields the protein CASSFYRAAGNTIYF.

This clone was detected only once. This chain connects TRBV7-2 to TRBJ2-1; 9 nucleotides agree with TRBD2. Germline lookup yields CDR1 SGHTA and CDR2 FQGNSA. The length of the CDR3 is 16 residues. V was clipped by 5 bases and J by 6 bases; unmatched bases: 11. CDR3 amino acids: CASSTQIAGVINEQFF. The CDR3 DNA is TGTGCCAGCAGCACACAAATAGCGGGAGTGATCAATGAGCAGTTCTTC.

As concerns this clone: Other DNA sequences from this sample encode an identical CDR3 as well. The chain uses TRBV27 and TRBJ1-5, with 7 bases fitting TRBD1. Germline CDR1 is MNHEY and CDR2 is SMNVEV (reference sequence). The CDR3 has 14 residues. V was clipped by 2 bases and J by 2 bases; unmatched bases: 0. This CDR3 is CASSLTGGNQPQHF. In nucleotides, the CDR3 is TGTGCCAGCAGTTTAACAGGGGGCAATCAGCCCCAGCATTTT.

The chain recombines TRBV28 with TRBJ1-2, with TRBD1 as a possible D gene (5 bases). The CDR3 is 15 residues long. Deletions cut 1 base from V and 4 bases from J, with 13 bases between. In germline, CDR1 is MDHEN, CDR2 SYDVKM. The CDR3: CASSLFQGNSYGYTF. For the CDR3, the DNA is TGTGCCAGCAGTTTATTCCAGGGTAATTCCTATGGCTACACCTTC.

A few counts support this clone. The chain joins TRBV6-6 to TRBJ1-1, with D possibly TRBD1 on 6 matching bases. V shed 2 bases and J shed 5 bases, with 15 bases lying between them. This CDR3 spans 15 amino acids. Per the germline V gene, CDR1 is MNHNY and CDR2 is SVGAGI (reference sequence). This CDR3 is CASSYRSGDRTEAFF. The CDR3 coding sequence is TGTGCCAGCAGTTACAGGTCAGGGGATCGGACTGAAGCTTTCTTT.

This clone was observed a single time. The chain carries TRBV15 and TRBJ2-7; unclear D gene. Trimming took off 0 bases at V and 12 bases at J, with 15 bases between the two ends. CDR3 length: 13 residues. Looked up from germline, CDR1 is LNHNV and CDR2 is YYDKDF (reference sequence). The CDR3 DNA reads TGTGCCACCAGCAGAGATGGCCCCATCGCCCGGTACTTC. Protein: CATSRDGPIARYF. Variable domain in full (rest from reference TRBV15 and TRBJ2-7): DAMVIQNPRYQVTQFGKPVTLSCSQTLNHNVMYWYQQKSSQAPKLLFHYYDKDFNNEADTPDNFQSRRPNTSFCFLDIRSPGLGDTAMYLCATSRDGPIARYFGPGTRLTVT.

The chain employs TRBV5-4 and TRBJ2-2, with 7 bases fitting TRBD2. The CDR3 runs 17 residues. V dropped 2 bases and J dropped 3; count of bases not matched to a gene: 10. From germline, CDR1 is SGHNT and CDR2 YYREEE (reference sequence). The chain's CDR3 is CASSFRTTSEDTGELFF. The DNA for the CDR3 is TGTGCCAGCAGCTTCCGTACTACTAGCGAGGACACCGGGGAGCTGTTTTTT.

The chain has TRBV7-6 and TRBJ2-7; TRBD2 aligns across 10 bases. Germline V gene sequence: CDR1 SGHVS, CDR2 FNYEAQ. This CDR3 comprises 17 residues. V was pared by 5 bases and J by 5 bases, with 15 bases of the junction left unmatched. The CDR3 DNA reads TGTGCCAGCAGCCTCCGCCCCACTAGCGGGATTGGAAACGAGCAGTACTTC. Translation: CASSLRPTSGIGNEQYF.

The gene calls are TRBV2 and TRBJ1-1; 10 bases are a match to TRBD1. Unmatched junction bases numbered 6, after V lost 8 bases and J lost 3 bases. This CDR3 is 14 amino acids long. Germline V gene sequence: CDR1 SNHLY, CDR2 FYNNEI. The CDR3: CASDRGRFDTEAFF. CDR3 bases: TGTGCCAGCGACAGGGGGCGATTCGACACTGAAGCTTTCTTT.

The CDR3 sequence: CASSQLGGSGGSVQFF. In nucleotides, the CDR3 is TGCGCCAGCAGCCAATTGGGGGGATCGGGAGGATCGGTGCAGTTCTTC. The V and J genes are TRBV4-3 and TRBJ2-1, with 7 positions matching TRBD2. V shed 2 bases and J 12 bases; nucleotides not matched to a gene: 16. CDR1 is LGHNA and CDR2 is YSLEER in the germline V gene. The CDR3 contains 16 residues.

The V call is TRBV30, the J call TRBJ1-5; TRBD1 might be the D (5 bases). This CDR3 contains 15 residues. Germline loops: CDR1 GTSNPN, CDR2 SVGIG (reference sequence). With 1 base removed from V and 0 bases from J, the gap between germline ends came to 10 bases. As DNA, the CDR3 is TGTGCCTGGAGTGAAGCAGGGTATAGCAATCAGCCCCAGCATTTT. Amino acids: CAWSEAGYSNQPQHF.

This sequence joins TRBV5-1 and TRBJ1-1, with D perhaps matching TRBD1 (5 bases). Trimming cost V 4 bases and J 2 bases, with 12 bases left between them. The CDR3 length is 14 residues. Germline V gene sequence: CDR1 SGHRS, CDR2 YFSETQ. In nucleotides, the CDR3 is TGCGCCAGCAGCGTGACAGCCGGTAACACTGAAGCTTTCTTT. Its protein is CASSVTAGNTEAFF.

The chain carries TRBV14 and TRBJ1-1; no firm D call. Per germline, CDR1 SGHDN and CDR2 FVKESK. The V and J ends lost 5 bases and 4 bases respectively, with 11 bases between them. The CDR3 consists of 13 residues. The CDR3 reads CASSFARGTEAFF. In nucleotides, the CDR3 is TGTGCCAGCAGCTTCGCCCGGGGCACTGAAGCTTTCTTT.

The rearrangement links TRBV10-3 to TRBJ2-7, with TRBD2 identical over 8 bases. CDR3 length: 13 amino acids. Looked up from germline, CDR1 is ENHRY and CDR2 is SYGVKD. The V and J ends lost 4 bases and 3 bases, in that order; junction bases with no gene match: 2. CDR3 sequence (DNA): TGTGCCATCAGTGGGACTAGCTACTACGAGCAGTACTTC. It is translated as CAISGTSYYEQYF.

A single count supports this clone. The chain uses TRBV27 and TRBJ2-5; a weak D match, TRBD1 (6 bases). The better agreement between TRBJ2-7 and the DNA end casts doubt on the J call. This CDR3 is 15 amino acids long. Germline values: CDR1 MNHEY, CDR2 SMNVEV (reference sequence). The CDR3 is CASSLSADSSYEQYF. The CDR3 DNA follows: TGTGCCAGCAGTTTATCGGCGGACAGTTCCTACGAGCAGTACTTC.

This chain joins TRBV11-3 and TRBJ2-7, with 10 bases lining up with TRBD1. This CDR3 is built from 14 residues. The germline V gene has CDR1 SGHNT and CDR2 YENEEA. Trimming removed 1 base from V and 4 bases from J; junction bases left unmatched: 1. The CDR3 DNA sequence: TGTGCCAGCAGCTTAGGGGACAGGGGATACGAGCAGTACTTC. Translation: CASSLGDRGYEQYF.

This chain joins TRBV27 and TRBJ2-1; 8 nucleotides agree with TRBD2. The V gene end was trimmed by 6 bases and the J gene end by 8 bases; junction bases not matched to a gene: 3. CDR3 length: 12 amino acids. Germline values: CDR1 MNHEY, CDR2 SMNVEV (reference sequence). The CDR3 reads CASSRGGDEQFF. In DNA, the CDR3 is TGTGCCAGCAGCCGGGGGGGGGATGAGCAGTTCTTC.

V usage is TRBV27 and J usage is TRBJ1-5, with TRBD1 matching over 7 bases. The germline gives CDR1 MNHEY, CDR2 SMNVEV (reference sequence). After removal of 6 bases from V and 4 bases from J, the junction contained 0 bases not matched to a gene. The CDR3 contains 12 residues. CDR3 nucleotides: TGTGCCAGCAGGACAGGGAATCAGCCCCAGCATTTT. Protein sequence: CASRTGNQPQHF.

The gene calls are TRBV6-5 and TRBJ1-2; no definite D call. The CDR3 has 14 amino acids. The germline gives CDR1 MNHEY, CDR2 SVGAGI. V dropped 5 bases and J dropped 1 base, with 11 bases sitting between them. CDR3 nucleotides: TGTGCCAGCAGTCCCGGGTGGGTTAACTATGGCTACACCTTC. Translating it yields CASSPGWVNYGYTF.

This clone was detected once. The CDR3 loop reads CASSQDRVGGYTF. The CDR3 DNA follows: TGCGCCAGCAGCCAAGACAGGGTGGGCGGCTACACCTTC. This chain links TRBV4-3 with TRBJ1-2, with D maybe TRBD1 (5 bases). V lost 0 bases, J lost 8 bases, and 10 bases lay in between. CDR1 and CDR2 from the germline V gene are LGHNA and YSLEER. CDR3 length: 13 amino acids.

This chain joins TRBV5-1 and TRBJ2-3; D perhaps matches TRBD2 (6 bases). The germline V gene encodes CDR1 SGHRS and CDR2 YFSETQ. Trimming left V 0 bases short and J 4 bases short, with 18 bases between. The CDR3 contains 17 residues. The CDR3 bases are TGCGCCAGCAGCTTGGGGCCGGAGGGCCATTCCGCAGATACGCAGTATTTT. The encoded protein is CASSLGPEGHSADTQYF.

The rearrangement uses TRBV15 and TRBJ1-2, with D possibly being TRBD1 (6 bases). The CDR3 is 16 amino acids. Germline V gene sequence: CDR1 LNHNV, CDR2 YYDKDF (reference sequence). V was trimmed by 3 bases and J by 0 bases, leaving 14 bases between them. CDR3 coding DNA: TGTGCCACCAGCAGGCCGCAGGGGATAGCTAACTATGGCTACACCTTC. It specifies CATSRPQGIANYGYTF.

A single count supports this clone. V usage is TRBV6-1 and J usage is TRBJ1-1; maybe TRBD1 (5 bases). CDR1 and CDR2 (germline): MNHNS, SASEGT. The CDR3 runs to 14 residues. Trimming cost V 5 bases and J 1 base, with 11 bases left between them. DNA for the CDR3: TGTGCCAGCAGTTGGGTAGGGGAGAACACTGAAGCTTTCTTT. Translated, it gives CASSWVGENTEAFF.

The chain links TRBV6-1 to TRBJ2-5, with TRBD2 matching over 10 bases. The CDR3 is 17 residues long. The germline gives CDR1 MNHNS, CDR2 SASEGT. V lost 6 bases to trimming and J lost 4 bases; unmatched junction nucleotides: 14. The CDR3 DNA reads as TGTGCCAGCAGCGAACTTCTAGCGGGAGCTGGGGGAGAGACCCAGTACTTC. Protein: CASSELLAGAGGETQYF.